This paragraph reports one TCR beta chain. Its specificity is unknown. The CDR3 is 15 amino acids. Trimming at V came to 7 bases and at J to 7 bases, leaving 8 bases not matched to a gene. Germline V gives CDR1 MNHNS, CDR2 SASEGT. The protocol was immunoSEQ multiplex PCR, while the TCRdb copy is restricted to in-frame clones and leaves out a portion. The profile shows approximately 270,000 clones, around 85% of them singletons. The data were taken from a study of cytomegalovirus exposure and HLA in healthy donors. Whole-study results and caveats: In vitro data verified three CMV-associated chains as specific for CMV antigens.

The sample consisted of PBMCs. This TCR was sampled from a woman aged 18-30 years in good health and CMV-seronegative. J is TRBJ1-6 and V is TRBV6-1, with 9 nucleotides matching TRBD1. CDR3 nucleotide sequence: TGTGCCAGCATCCGGGACAGGGCGATCAATTCACCCCTCCACTTT. Protein product: CASIRDRAINSPLHF.